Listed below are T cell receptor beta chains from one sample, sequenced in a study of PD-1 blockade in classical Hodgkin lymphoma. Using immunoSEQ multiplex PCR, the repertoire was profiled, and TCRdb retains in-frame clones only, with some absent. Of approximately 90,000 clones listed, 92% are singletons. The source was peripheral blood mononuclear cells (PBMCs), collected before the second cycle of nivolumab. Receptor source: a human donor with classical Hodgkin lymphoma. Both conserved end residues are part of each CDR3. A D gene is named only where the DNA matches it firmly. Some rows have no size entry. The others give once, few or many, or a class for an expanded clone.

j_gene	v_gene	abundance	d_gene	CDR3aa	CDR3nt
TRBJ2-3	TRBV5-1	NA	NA	CASSTRPTDTDTQYF	TGCGCCAGCAGCACCCGACCGACAGATACAGATACGCAGTATTTT
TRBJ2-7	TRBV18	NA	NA	CASSPGTYEQYF	TGTGCCAGCTCACCAGGGACCTACGAGCAGTACTTC
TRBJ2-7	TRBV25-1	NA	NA	CASNRTKFHPPGSYEQYF	TGTGCCAGCAACCGCACAAAATTTCATCCTCCAGGCTCCTACGAGCAGTACTTC
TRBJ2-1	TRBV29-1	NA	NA	CSVEGSHSSYNEQFF	TGCAGCGTTGAGGGTTCCCACAGCTCCTACAATGAGCAGTTCTTC
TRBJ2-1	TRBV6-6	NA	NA	CASSYSRGNEQFF	TGTGCCAGCAGTTACTCGAGGGGGAATGAGCAGTTCTTC
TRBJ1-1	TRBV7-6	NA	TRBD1	CASSSGGPPMNTEAFF	TGTGCCAGCAGTTCAGGGGGCCCACCCATGAACACTGAAGCTTTCTTT
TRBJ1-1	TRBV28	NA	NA	CASNLSLQGTEAFF	TGTGCCAGCAATCTCTCCCTCCAGGGCACTGAAGCTTTCTTT
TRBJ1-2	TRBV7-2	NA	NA	CASSITWDPGYTF	TGTGCCAGCAGCATCACTTGGGATCCCGGCTACACCTTC
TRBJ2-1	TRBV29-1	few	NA	CSVEGRREQFF	TGCAGCGTTGAAGGACGACGCGAGCAGTTCTTC
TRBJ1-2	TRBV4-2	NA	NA	CASSHPDGEANYGYTF	TGTGCCAGCAGCCACCCCGATGGCGAAGCTAACTATGGCTACACCTTC
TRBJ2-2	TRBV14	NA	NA	CASKEGQMGTGELFF	TGTGCCAGCAAGGAGGGACAGATGGGCACCGGGGAGCTGTTTTTT
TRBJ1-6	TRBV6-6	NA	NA	CASSYSGSPLHF	TGTGCCAGCAGTTATAGCGGGTCACCCCTCCACTTT
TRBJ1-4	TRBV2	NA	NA	CASERGRTNEKLFF	TGTGCCAGCGAGAGAGGGCGAACTAATGAAAAACTGTTTTTT